A selection of T cell receptor beta chains follows, all from one sample in a study of T cell responses to AZD1222 COVID-19 vaccine. The repertoire was sequenced with immunoSEQ multiplex PCR; TCRdb's copy has only in-frame clones and lacks some. The table includes about 150,000 clones, more than 75% detected once. The sequences come from peripheral blood, collected on day 0 of AZD1222 vaccination. These receptors all stem from an adult in good health. Both conserved end residues are part of each CDR3.

v_gene	j_gene	len	CDR3aa
TRBV6-1	TRBJ1-5	17	CASSGDTVTQDWKSQHF
TRBV29-1	TRBJ1-1	14	CSAGWAPMNTEAFF
TRBV9	TRBJ2-2	14	CASSVTGNPGELFF
TRBV7-9	TRBJ1-1	12	CASRMGGTEAFF
TRBV11-2	TRBJ2-7	12	CASSVRVYEQYF
TRBV7-2	TRBJ2-5	14	CASSFSSGGETQYF
TRBV3-1/TRBV3-2	TRBJ2-1	15	CASSPGLGVYNEQFF
TRBV21-1	TRBJ2-1	16	CASSKRGGRGTDEQFF
TRBV11-2	TRBJ2-3	15	CASRRLAGGSDTQYF
TRBV28	TRBJ2-1	13	CASRGALGDEQFF
TRBV11-2	TRBJ1-1	16	CASSLSSTGGHTEAFF
TRBV28	TRBJ2-2	14	CASSLRLHTGELFF
TRBV27	TRBJ1-2	14	CASSLRASNYGYTF
TRBV29-1	TRBJ1-2	14	CSVRAGGVNYGYTF
TRBV15	TRBJ2-4	19	CATSQLFRQSPRDKNIQYF
TRBV6-5	TRBJ1-2	15	CASSYSPDSYYGYTF
TRBV18	TRBJ2-1	16	CASSPRSLLGYNEQFF
TRBV2	TRBJ1-1	13	CASSEPESTEAFF
TRBV7-6	TRBJ2-1	15	CASSFGSGTSGEQFF
TRBV7-8	TRBJ2-5	14	CASSRTVGQETQYF
TRBV7-8	TRBJ1-3	17	CASSSRDRGASGNTIYF
TRBV19	TRBJ2-5	13	CASKEGARETQYF
TRBV21-1	TRBJ1-5	17	CASSKEGSTFRYQPQHF
TRBV14	TRBJ2-3	14	CASSQGGVTDTQYF
TRBV3-1/TRBV3-2	TRBJ1-2	16	CASSSKGGTGAHGYTF
TRBV20-1	TRBJ2-7	14	CSASLSGRAYEQYF
TRBV19	TRBJ1-2	13	CASSWDSNYGYTF
TRBV14	TRBJ2-7	12	CASSGSPYEQYF
TRBV18	TRBJ1-2	16	CASSPRDRDLNYGYTF
TRBV19	TRBJ1-1	15	CASSKPLPTNTEAFF
TRBV4-2	TRBJ2-1	17	CASSPPRASGSYNEQFF
TRBV6-6	TRBJ1-6	16	CASRNPGGEDNSPLHF
TRBV7-9	TRBJ2-7	15	CASSLGGQHTYEQYF
TRBV19	TRBJ2-3	14	CASSSQRSTDTQYF
TRBV4-2	TRBJ2-7	16	CASSQEGLADSYEQYF
TRBV5-1	TRBJ2-7	16	CASSYGLAGEVYEQYF
TRBV6-1	TRBJ2-4	16	CASSELASGRRNIQYF
TRBV7-2	TRBJ2-4	14	CASKRGGSRNIQYF
TRBV7-6	TRBJ2-2	12	CASSSMGGELFF
TRBV13	TRBJ2-7	15	CASSPSGISLYEQYF
TRBV25-1	TRBJ2-3	15	CASTIAGHAGDTQYF
TRBV7-9	TRBJ1-3	16	CASSLNPTVSGNTIYF
TRBV2	TRBJ1-4	15	CASTSWGGANEKLFF
TRBV21-1	TRBJ1-5	17	CASSKVGQVGSNQPQHF
TRBV19	TRBJ2-2	16	CASSIWEAGKAGELFF
TRBV14	TRBJ2-7	13	CASSPGAYYEQYF
TRBV5-1	TRBJ1-3	15	CASSLEGVSGNTIYF